This T cell receptor beta chain was identified in a study of T cell changes during pregnancy in multiple sclerosis. The protocol was immunoSEQ multiplex PCR, while the TCRdb copy is restricted to in-frame clones and leaves out a portion. Of 15,000 to 20,000 clones detected, over 80% appear once; the ten largest clones hold roughly 14%. This clone was counted once. From germline, CDR1 is SNHLY and CDR2 FYNNEI. V was trimmed by 5 bases and J by 6 bases, leaving 22 bases between them. The CDR3 runs 17 residues. The chain couples TRBV2 to TRBJ1-4, with D uncertain. This TCR derives from a female donor in good health, enrolled as a control in a pregnancy study. Sequenced material: CD8+ T cells from peripheral blood mononuclear cells, taken in the third trimester of pregnancy. This CDR3 is CASSLLPGWQKDEKLFF. The CDR3 coding sequence is TGTGCCAGCAGTCTACTACCGGGTTGGCAAAAGGATGAAAAACTGTTTTTT.